Shown below are 31 T cell receptor beta chains from a single sample sequenced in a study of vaccination and CD4 T cells after COVID-19. An Oncomine TCR Beta short-read assay was used to sequence the DNA from cultured CD4+ T cells. It was from cultured CD4+ T cells that genomic DNA was extracted. TCRdb reprocessed the PCR reads via MiXCR and lists one record per CDR3 protein. The sample carries approximately 9,300 distinct CDR3 sequences, roughly 45% recorded once. These receptors' targets are unknown. Treatment defined: roughly ten-day PBMC culture with coronavirus spike peptide pools or control peptides (ViraFEST assay). The unexposed donor provided CD4+ T cells, which were taken before the COVID-19 pandemic (2011-2018). Sample: CD4+ T cells from blood, cultured in vitro. The receptors derive from a human donor in good health.

In its sample, this clonotype was seen a few times. The chain combines TRBV20-1 with TRBJ2-4, with D perhaps being TRBD1 or TRBD2 (5 bases each). Trimming left V 0 bases short and J 9 bases short, with 21 bases between. Germline lookup yields CDR1 DFQATT and CDR2 SNEGSKA (reference sequence). The CDR3 length is 16 residues. The CDR3 bases are TGCAGTGCTAGAGAGATGGGGGACGTCCCAGGGTTCATTCAGTACTTC. Residues: CSAREMGDVPGFIQYF.

This clonotype has just a few counts. The chain employs TRBV20-1 and TRBJ2-3; D gene unclear. This CDR3 has 15 amino acids. Looked up from germline, CDR1 is DFQATT and CDR2 is SNEGSKA (reference sequence). V lost 0 bases and J 2 bases, leaving 12 bases between the germline ends. The CDR3: CSARDPGRYTDTQYF. The CDR3 nucleotides read TGCAGTGCTAGAGATCCTGGTCGATACACAGATACGCAGTATTTT.

The rearrangement joins TRBV5-6 to TRBJ2-5; no reliable D call. Per germline, CDR1 SGHDT and CDR2 YYEEEE. The ends were cut back, 1 base at V and 1 base at J, with 8 bases in the middle. This CDR3 is built from 14 residues. The CDR3 spells CASSLMDAQETQYF. The CDR3, as DNA: TGTGCCAGCAGCTTGATGGACGCCCAAGAGACCCAGTACTTC. The full variable domain, its missing parts supplied by reference TRBV5-6 and TRBJ2-5, is DAGVTQSPTHLIKTRGQQVTLRCSPKSGHDTVSWYQQALGQGPQFIFQYYEEEERQRGNFPDRFSGHQFPNYSSELNVNALLLGDSALYLCASSLMDAQETQYFGPGTRLLVL.

The V gene is TRBV7-9, the J gene TRBJ2-5; 10 positions agree with TRBD1. The trim removed 6 bases at V and 7 bases at J, leaving 8 bases unmatched. The CDR3 consists of 14 residues. In germline, CDR1 is SEHNR, CDR2 FQNEAQ (reference sequence). CDR3 DNA sequence: TGTGCCAGCAGTTCGGGACAGGGGTCCGGGACCCAGTACTTC. Its protein is CASSSGQGSGTQYF.

This chain links TRBV6-1 with TRBJ1-5; no clear D. The CDR3 has 13 amino acids. Trimming cost V 5 bases and J 4 bases, with 9 bases left between them. The germline V gene has CDR1 MNHNS and CDR2 SASEGT. The CDR3 nucleotides read TGTGCCAGCAGTCGGACTGAGAATCAGCCCCAGCATTTT. It is translated as CASSRTENQPQHF.

This clonotype has only a few counts. The V call is TRBV20-1, the J call TRBJ1-2, with TRBD1 identical over 7 bases. This CDR3 region has 13 residues. The germline V gene encodes CDR1 DFQATT and CDR2 SNEGSKA (reference sequence). V was clipped by 4 bases and J by 7 bases; unmatched bases: 9. The CDR3 nucleotides are TGCAGTGCTACACTCGACAGGGAGTTTGGCTACACCTTC. It specifies CSATLDREFGYTF.

This clonotype was seen more than once but under ten times. The chain has TRBV6-2 or TRBV6-3 and TRBJ2-5, with D perhaps given as TRBD1 or TRBD2 (6 bases each). Germline V gene data show CDR1 as MNHEY and CDR2 as SVGEGT. The length of the CDR3 is 14 residues. Trimming shortened V by 10 bases and J by 5 bases, and 20 bases separated the two germline ends. In DNA, the CDR3 is TGTGCCACTCGAGGGGGGATTGTTGGGGAGACCCAGTACTTC. Protein: CATRGGIVGETQYF.

A few counts support this clonotype. This chain uses TRBV19 with TRBJ2-5; D not certain. Germline CDR1 LNHDA, CDR2 SQIVND (reference sequence). V was pared by 0 bases and J by 5 bases, with 4 bases between. The CDR3 has 12 residues. CDR3 nucleotide sequence: TGTGCCAGTAGTATAGACAGGGAGACCCAGTACTTC. As protein: CASSIDRETQYF.

Points on this clonotype: One end of the junction varies from germline; a read error may be responsible. The genes are TRBV7-2 and TRBJ1-6; D might be TRBD1 (6 bases). CDR1 SGHTA and CDR2 FQGNSA come from the germline V gene. The CDR3 loop spans 15 amino acids. This CDR3 is CASNLGVGAVSPLHF. Written as DNA, the CDR3 is TGTGCCAGCAACTTAGGCGTGGGGGCAGTTTCACCCCTCCACTTT.

The CDR3 DNA reads TGCAGTGCCCTGATGGACTCTGTCTCCTACAATGAGCAGTTCTTC. Encoded protein: CSALMDSVSYNEQFF. The chain recombines TRBV20-1 with TRBJ2-1; tentative D call: TRBD2 (5 bases). Germline V gives CDR1 DFQATT, CDR2 SNEGSKA (reference sequence). V was trimmed by 6 bases and J by 0 bases, leaving 15 bases between them. The length of the CDR3 is 15 residues.

J is TRBJ2-7 and V is TRBV27; D gene unclear. V was shortened by 5 bases and J by 6 bases, with 11 bases between the two germline ends. Germline lookup yields CDR1 MNHEY and CDR2 SMNVEV (reference sequence). This CDR3 contains 12 residues. CDR3 sequence: CASSPRAREQYF. CDR3 nucleotides: TGTGCCAGCAGTCCACGAGCACGCGAGCAGTACTTC.

V and J are TRBV25-1 and TRBJ2-3; possible D gene TRBD2, 6 bases. The V gene's germline CDR1 is MGHDK and CDR2 SYGVNS. V was cut by 4 bases and J by 0 bases, with 14 bases left in between. The CDR3 length is 16 residues. The chain's CDR3 is CASSATLSGSTDTQYF. The DNA for the CDR3 is TGTGCCAGCAGTGCAACGTTGAGCGGGAGCACAGATACGCAGTATTTT.

The CDR3 loop is CASTRGPGELFF. The CDR3, as DNA: TGTGCCAGCACCCGAGGACCCGGGGAGCTGTTTTTT. This chain joins TRBV28 and TRBJ2-2; D is undetermined. V was pared by 7 bases and J by 6 bases, with 9 bases between. Germline lookup yields CDR1 MDHEN and CDR2 SYDVKM. The CDR3 runs to 12 residues.

This clonotype turned up a few times. The chain is built from TRBV20-1 and TRBJ2-2; TRBD2 matches 11 bases. CDR3 length: 14 residues. Germline trimming cut 6 bases from V and 7 bases from J; bases unmatched to any gene: 7. Germline assignment: CDR1 DFQATT and CDR2 SNEGSKA (reference sequence). The CDR3 region has the DNA TGCAGTGCCAAGGGGACTAGCGGTGGCGGGGAGCTGTTTTTT. Protein sequence: CSAKGTSGGGELFF.

The chain combines TRBV18 with TRBJ2-2; 8 bases are shared with TRBD1. Trimming at V came to 6 bases and at J to 5 bases, leaving 17 bases not matched to a gene. Germline-derived CDR1 and CDR2 are KGHSH and LQKENI. CDR3 length: 18 amino acids. DNA of the CDR3: TGTGCCAGCTCCCTTTCGGTAGGGACAGGCGCTAGGACCGGGGAGCTGTTTTTT. Its translation: CASSLSVGTGARTGELFF. The full variable domain, with the rest looked up from reference TRBV18 and TRBJ2-2, is NAGVMQNPRHLVRRRGQEARLRCSPMKGHSHVYWYRQLPEEGLKFMVYLQKENIIDESGMPKERFSAEFPKEGPSILRIQQVVRGDSAAYFCASSLSVGTGARTGELFFGEGSRLTVL.

The rearrangement links TRBV7-2 to TRBJ1-1; tentative D call: TRBD1 (6 bases). V dropped 2 bases and J dropped 1 base, with 14 bases sitting between them. Germline V gene lookup returns CDR1 SGHTA and CDR2 FQGNSA. This CDR3 is 16 amino acids long. The CDR3 here is CASSLTPVTGNTEAFF. Here the CDR3 DNA reads TGTGCCAGCAGCTTAACTCCCGTGACAGGGAACACTGAAGCTTTCTTT.

The chain combines TRBV7-8 with TRBJ2-1; 9 bases agree with TRBD2. There are 15 residues in the CDR3. The germline gives CDR1 SGHVS, CDR2 FQNEAQ. J gave up 5 bases and V 8 bases, and 10 bases lay outside the gene matches. Here the CDR3 DNA reads TGTGCCAGCCGGTCTAGCGGGACGTTCGACAATGAGCAGTTCTTC. This translates into CASRSSGTFDNEQFF.

The rearrangement links TRBV20-1 to TRBJ2-7; possibly TRBD1 or TRBD2 for D (5 bases each). The germline V gene has CDR1 DFQATT and CDR2 SNEGSKA (reference sequence). Trimming shortened V by 2 bases and J by 2 bases, and 7 bases separated the two germline ends. This CDR3 is 12 amino acids long. CDR3 DNA sequence: TGCAGTGCTAGACGGGGCCCCTACGAGCAGTACTTC. This gives the protein CSARRGPYEQYF.

For the CDR3, the DNA is TGTGCCACCAGCAAAGGGGGACTAGCGCGAGCCAATGAGCAGTTCTTC. It specifies CATSKGGLARANEQFF. The rearrangement links TRBV15 to TRBJ2-1; 10 bases map to TRBD2. V shed 4 bases and J 6 bases; nucleotides not matched to a gene: 9. This CDR3 is built from 16 residues. The germline V gene has CDR1 LNHNV and CDR2 YYDKDF (reference sequence).

This clonotype is judged large. One junction end does not reproduce the germline sequence, and a read error may be involved. The rearrangement uses TRBV19 and TRBJ2-5; D may be TRBD2 (6 bases). Germline CDR1 LNHDA, CDR2 SQIVND (reference sequence). This CDR3 comprises 14 residues. The CDR3 loop reads CASSIGTLVETQYF. The CDR3 nucleotides read TGTGCCAGTAGCATAGGGACTCTCGTGGAGACCCAGTACTTC.

This clonotype was detected a few times. This chain uses TRBV19 with TRBJ1-2; TRBD1 is a possible D gene (5 bases). This CDR3 comprises 12 residues. In germline, CDR1 is LNHDA, CDR2 SQIVND (reference sequence). V shed 3 bases and J shed 8 bases, with 10 bases lying between them. CDR3 sequence (DNA): TGTGCCAGTAGTATGGGACGGGAAGGCTACACCTTC. This sequence encodes CASSMGREGYTF.

This chain joins TRBV29-1 and TRBJ2-5; TRBD2 matches 15 bases. The germline CDR1 and CDR2 sequences are SQVTM and ANQGSEA. The CDR3 extends over 17 amino acids. Trimming took 7 bases from V and 4 from J; bases not matched to a gene: 13. The CDR3 spells CSAMGLAGGMLLETQYF. The CDR3, as DNA: TGCAGCGCTATGGGACTAGCGGGGGGTATGTTATTAGAGACCCAGTACTTC.

The chain couples TRBV6-5 to TRBJ1-6; D is unresolved. V lost 2 bases and J 2 bases, leaving 10 bases between the germline ends. The CDR3 has 16 residues. The germline gives CDR1 MNHEY, CDR2 SVGAGI. This CDR3 is CASSYQGRTYNSPLHF. For the CDR3, the DNA is TGTGCCAGCAGTTACCAAGGGAGGACCTATAATTCACCCCTCCACTTT.

The rearrangement uses TRBV6-1 and TRBJ1-2; 7 nucleotides match TRBD1. This CDR3 is 13 amino acids long. Germline values: CDR1 MNHNS, CDR2 SASEGT. The V segment lost 5 bases and the J segment 6 bases; nucleotides outside the gene matches: 6. In DNA form, the CDR3 reads TGTGCCAGCAGTAGTACAGGGGTGGATGGCTACACCTTC. This gives the protein CASSSTGVDGYTF.

In its sample, this clonotype was seen a few times. This rearrangement joins TRBV7-9 to TRBJ1-3, with D perhaps matching TRBD1 (5 bases). Trimming cost V 7 bases and J 0 bases, with 10 bases left between them. The CDR3 is 14 residues long. The germline V gene has CDR1 SEHNR and CDR2 FQNEAQ (reference sequence). CDR3 amino acids: CASTTQVSGNTIYF. The CDR3 DNA sequence: TGTGCCAGCACCACACAGGTCTCTGGAAACACCATATATTTT.

As concerns this clonotype: An end of the junction differs from the germline gene, which may be a read error. This rearrangement joins TRBV7-2 to TRBJ1-1; D is uncertain. CDR3 length: 14 amino acids. Germline loops: CDR1 SGHTA, CDR2 FQGNSA. The CDR3 region is CASSQGYRDTEAFF. CDR3 bases: TGCGCCAGCAGCCAAGGATATAGGGACACTGAAGCTTTCTTT.

V usage is TRBV6-1 and J usage is TRBJ1-6; D is ambiguous. The germline CDR1 and CDR2 sequences are MNHNS and SASEGT. The CDR3 is made up of 13 amino acids. V lost 7 bases and J 5 bases, leaving 9 bases between the germline ends. This CDR3 is CASIVTNNSPLHF. CDR3 sequence (DNA): TGTGCCAGCATTGTGACAAATAATTCACCCCTCCACTTT.

The chain joins TRBV24-1 to TRBJ2-1, with a possible D match to TRBD1 (5 bases). CDR1 is KGHDR, CDR2 SFDVKD, per germline. The CDR3 spans 20 residues. V was shortened by 3 bases and J by 0 bases, with 23 bases between the two germline ends. For the CDR3, the DNA is TGTGCCACCAGTGATCCCTCCTTTTCGACAGTTTCGAGCTCCTACAATGAGCAGTTCTTC. Translation gives CATSDPSFSTVSSSYNEQFF.

The chain carries TRBV19 and TRBJ1-2; D is uncertain. Trimming stripped 3 bases from V and 4 bases from J, with 12 bases between. From germline, CDR1 is LNHDA and CDR2 SQIVND (reference sequence). The CDR3 runs to 14 residues. CDR3 nucleotides: TGTGCCAGTAGTATTAGTGAACGCCGCTATGGCTACACCTTC. This translates into CASSISERRYGYTF.

The V gene is TRBV16, the J gene TRBJ1-5; D gene uncertain. The CDR3 contains 15 residues. V was clipped by 0 bases and J by 4 bases, with 10 bases between them. CDR1 is KGHSY, CDR2 FQNENV, per germline. As DNA, the CDR3 is TGTGCCAGCAGCCAATCTAGGCAAACAAATCAGCCCCAGCATTTT. As protein: CASSQSRQTNQPQHF.

Points on this clonotype: Sequence at one end of the junction differs from germline and may be a read error. The chain employs TRBV3-1 and TRBJ2-3, with 8 bases that match TRBD1. CDR1 is LGHDT and CDR2 is YNNKEL in the germline V gene (reference sequence). This CDR3 is built from 16 residues. Here the CDR3 DNA reads TGTGCCAGTAGCCAATGGGACAGGAGCAGCACAGATACGCAGTATTTT. Protein product: CASSQWDRSSTDTQYF.